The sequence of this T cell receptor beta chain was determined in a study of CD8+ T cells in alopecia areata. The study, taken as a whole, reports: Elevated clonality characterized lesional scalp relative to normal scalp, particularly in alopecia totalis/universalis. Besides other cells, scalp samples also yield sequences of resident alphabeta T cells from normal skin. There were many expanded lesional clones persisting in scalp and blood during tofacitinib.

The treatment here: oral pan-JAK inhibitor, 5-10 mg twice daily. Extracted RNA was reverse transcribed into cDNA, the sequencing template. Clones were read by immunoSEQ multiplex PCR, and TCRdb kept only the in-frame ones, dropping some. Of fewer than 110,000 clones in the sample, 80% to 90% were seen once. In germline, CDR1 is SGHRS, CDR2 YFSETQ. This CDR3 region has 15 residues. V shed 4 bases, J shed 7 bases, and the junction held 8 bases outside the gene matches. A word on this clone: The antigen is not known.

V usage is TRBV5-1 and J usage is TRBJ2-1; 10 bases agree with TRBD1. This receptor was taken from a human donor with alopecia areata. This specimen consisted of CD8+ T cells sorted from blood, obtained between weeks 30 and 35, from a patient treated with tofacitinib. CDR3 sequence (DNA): TGCGCCAGCAGCATAGGGACAGGGGATAGGAATGAGCAGTTCTTC. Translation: CASSIGTGDRNEQFF.